This T cell receptor (beta chain) was sequenced during a study of identical twins. The study, taken as a whole, reports: The more abundant beta clonotypes in cord blood had fewer insertions, and memory repertoires did not show this.

Regarding this clonotype: Its antigen is unknown.

With template switching, a universal primer site was added, and the cDNA carried unique molecular identifiers. TCRdb reprocessed the 5' RACE reads via MiXCR and lists one record per CDR3 protein. The data contain around 250,000 distinct CDR3 sequences, 9.5% to 15% of them seen just once; the ten biggest clones take up about 3.9%. Every one of the donors was a healthy Caucasian. The data also belong to a second study, concerning yellow fever vaccine responses in identical twins.

The source of this sequence is a woman younger than 30 in good health. The sequencing input was memory (CD45RO+) T cells sorted from blood.

CDR3 coding DNA: TGTGCCAGCAGTTACGGGTATTTTGGATCACCCCTCCACTTT. Protein: CASSYGYFGSPLHF. The rearrangement uses TRBV25-1 and TRBJ1-6; D is undetermined. Germline CDR1 is MGHDK and CDR2 is SYGVNS. V lost 5 bases, J lost 10 bases, and 15 bases lay in between. The CDR3 has 14 amino acids. Filled out from reference TRBV25-1 and TRBJ1-6, the complete variable domain reads EADIYQTPRYLVIGTGKKITLECSQTMGHDKMYWYQQDPGMELHLIHYSYGVNSTEKGDLSSESTVSRIRTEHFPLTLESARPSHTSQYLCASSYGYFGSPLHFGNGTRLTVT.